The T cell receptor beta chain under discussion was sequenced for a study of cytomegalovirus exposure and HLA in healthy donors. Study details: For the roughly 400 genotyped donors, 65% to 90% fell within the Caucasian-associated ancestry cluster. Notes on the study in general: Later analysis suggested links between common viral pathogens and several top significant clusters. A reported reduction in N-insertions relative to the approximately 670-donor mean was seen in an Asian-associated ancestry cluster in a later analysis. Most TCRs appeared rarely, but some public TCRs recurred in many donors.

Vbeta (60) and Jbeta (13) primers were used in the PCR. The assay was immunoSEQ multiplex PCR, and TCRdb's table has in-frame clones only and misses some. The repertoire includes about 180,000 clones, just over 75% of them detected once, and 3% to 4.5% sits in the top ten. As regards this clone: Its specificity is not known.

J lost 5 bases, V lost 4 bases, and 10 bases had no gene match. Per the germline V gene, CDR1 is SGHRS and CDR2 is YFSETQ. The CDR3 has 15 residues. The source of this sequence is an older woman in good health and CMV-seropositive. Material: PBMCs. The rearrangement links TRBV5-1 to TRBJ2-3; 7 bases fit TRBD1. The CDR3 DNA reads TGCGCCAGCAGCCTTTTGACAGGGAGTTTAGATACGCAGTATTTT. Translation: CASSLLTGSLDTQYF.